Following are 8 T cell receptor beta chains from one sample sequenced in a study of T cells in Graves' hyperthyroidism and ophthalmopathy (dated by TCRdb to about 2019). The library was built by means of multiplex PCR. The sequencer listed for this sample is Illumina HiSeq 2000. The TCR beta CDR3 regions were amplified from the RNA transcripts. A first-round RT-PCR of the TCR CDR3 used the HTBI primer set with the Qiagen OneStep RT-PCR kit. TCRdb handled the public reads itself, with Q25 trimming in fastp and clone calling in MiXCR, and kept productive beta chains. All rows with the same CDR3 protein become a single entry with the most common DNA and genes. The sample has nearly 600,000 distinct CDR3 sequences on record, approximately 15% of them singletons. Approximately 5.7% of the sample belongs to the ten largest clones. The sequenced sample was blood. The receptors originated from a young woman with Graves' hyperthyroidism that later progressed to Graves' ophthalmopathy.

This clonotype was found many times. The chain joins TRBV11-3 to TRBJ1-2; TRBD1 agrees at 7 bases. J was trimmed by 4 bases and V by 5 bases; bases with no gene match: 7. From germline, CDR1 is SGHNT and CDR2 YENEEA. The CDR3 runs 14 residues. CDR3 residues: CASSVTGNGYGYTF. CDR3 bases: TGTGCCAGCAGCGTGACAGGGAACGGCTATGGCTACACCTTC.

The CDR3 region has the DNA TGCGCCAGCAGCCAAGATGCCCCCACGGGGCCCTGGTCTGGAAACACCATATATTTT. It codes for CASSQDAPTGPWSGNTIYF. V and J are TRBV4-1 and TRBJ1-3; D possibly corresponds to TRBD1 (5 bases). The CDR3 runs to 19 residues. V lost 0 bases to trimming and J lost 1 base, with 19 bases between them. Germline V gives CDR1 MGHRA, CDR2 YSYEKL.

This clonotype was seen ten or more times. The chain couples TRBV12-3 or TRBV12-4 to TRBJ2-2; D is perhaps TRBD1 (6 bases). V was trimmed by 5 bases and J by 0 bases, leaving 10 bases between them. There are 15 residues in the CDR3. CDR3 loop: CASSPGAANTGELFF. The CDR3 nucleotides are TGTGCCAGCAGTCCAGGGGCGGCGAACACCGGGGAGCTGTTTTTT.

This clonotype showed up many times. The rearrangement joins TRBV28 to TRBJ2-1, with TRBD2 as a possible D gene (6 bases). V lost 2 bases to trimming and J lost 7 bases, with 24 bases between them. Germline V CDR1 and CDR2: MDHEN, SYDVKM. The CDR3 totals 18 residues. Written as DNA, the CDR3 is TGTGCCAGCAGTTTACTCCCCGGAGGGAGGCTATCTACGAATGAGCAGTTCTTC. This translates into CASSLLPGGRLSTNEQFF.

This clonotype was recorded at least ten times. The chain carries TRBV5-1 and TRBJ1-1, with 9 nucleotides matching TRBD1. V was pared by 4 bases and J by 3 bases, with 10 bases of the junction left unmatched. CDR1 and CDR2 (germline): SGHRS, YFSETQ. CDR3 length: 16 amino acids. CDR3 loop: CASSHTTGGVYTEAFF. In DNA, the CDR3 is TGCGCCAGCAGCCATACGACAGGGGGAGTGTACACTGAAGCTTTCTTT.

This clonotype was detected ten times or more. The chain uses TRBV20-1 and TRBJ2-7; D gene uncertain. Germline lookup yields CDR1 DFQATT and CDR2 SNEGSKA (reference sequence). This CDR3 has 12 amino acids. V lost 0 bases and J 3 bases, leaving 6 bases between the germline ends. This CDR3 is CSARDLDYEQYF. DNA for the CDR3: TGCAGTGCTAGAGACTTAGACTACGAGCAGTACTTC.

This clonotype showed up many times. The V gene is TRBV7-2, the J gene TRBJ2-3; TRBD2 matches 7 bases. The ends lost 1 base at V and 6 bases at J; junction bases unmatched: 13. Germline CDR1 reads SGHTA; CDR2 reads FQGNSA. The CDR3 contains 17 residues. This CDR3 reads CASSLEVQSGIWDTQYF. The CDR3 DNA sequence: TGTGCCAGCAGCTTAGAAGTGCAAAGCGGGATATGGGATACGCAGTATTTT.

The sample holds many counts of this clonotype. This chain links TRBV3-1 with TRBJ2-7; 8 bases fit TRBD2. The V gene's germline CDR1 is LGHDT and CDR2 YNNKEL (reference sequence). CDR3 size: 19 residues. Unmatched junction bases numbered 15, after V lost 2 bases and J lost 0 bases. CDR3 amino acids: CASSQTAPTRGRISYEQYF. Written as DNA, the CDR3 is TGTGCCAGCAGCCAAACGGCTCCGACTCGCGGGAGGATCTCCTACGAGCAGTACTTC.